This T cell receptor (beta chain) derives from a study of spatial heterogeneity in lung cancer. The time point: sample taken at primary tumor resection. This clonotype appeared many times. One entry per CDR3 protein results from TCRdb running MiXCR on the 5' RACE reads. Of around 63,000 distinct CDR3 sequences detected, 6.3% appear once; the ten largest clones hold around 15%. This CDR3 region has 13 residues. Germline V gene data show CDR1 as SGHTA and CDR2 as FQGNSA. V was pared by 2 bases and J by 7 bases, with 8 bases between. The TCR was taken from a female donor with early-stage non-small cell lung cancer. Sequencing was performed on PBMCs, taken at surgery. This chain links TRBV7-2 with TRBJ2-2, with unresolved D. In DNA form, the CDR3 reads TGTGCCAGCAGCTTAAGGTTGGGCGGGGAGCTGTTTTTT. It specifies CASSLRLGGELFF.